This T cell receptor beta chain was sequenced in a study of cytomegalovirus exposure and HLA in healthy donors. The donors gave bone marrow, and they were healthy. Of note for this clone: The antigen is unknown. Sequence at one end of the junction differs from germline and may be a read error.

CDR3 length: 13 amino acids. Germline V gene data show CDR1 as ENHRY and CDR2 as SYGVKD. The study's findings and limits: Most TCR sequences showed up rarely, but some public TCRs showed up in many donors.

60 Vbeta and 13 Jbeta primers were used in PCR. As originally analysed: An analysis performed later counted about 80 million unique TCR beta chains (approximately 11 million of them shared). Measured with immunoSEQ multiplex PCR; TCRdb has only the in-frame clones, and not every one. V, J and clone size are those of that table, while D and trimming were read from the DNA. The table lists about 170,000 clones, roughly 86% of them singletons. The TCR was taken from a girl aged 10-17 years in good health and CMV-seropositive. This rearrangement joins TRBV10-3 to TRBJ2-4; D perhaps matches TRBD1 (6 bases). Sequenced sample: PBMCs. The CDR3: CAISDRGKNSQYF. CDR3 sequence (DNA): TGTGCCATCAGTGACAGGGGCAAAAACAGTCAGTACTTC.